A single sample is the source of the 21 T cell receptor beta chains below, sequenced in a study of cytomegalovirus exposure and HLA in healthy donors. PCR involved 60 Vbeta and 13 Jbeta primers. TCRdb's copy holds only in-frame clones and misses some; the assay was immunoSEQ multiplex PCR. The sample holds around 100,000 clones, 70% to 85% seen once. Sequencing input: PBMCs. The source is a woman between 18 and 29 years old in good health and CMV-seronegative.

This chain joins TRBV29-1 and TRBJ1-4; the match to TRBD1 covers 9 bases. Germline V lookup: CDR1 SQVTM, CDR2 ANQGSEA. The V and J ends lost 7 bases and 2 bases, in that order; junction bases with no gene match: 5. This CDR3 has 14 amino acids. The CDR3 DNA follows: TGCAGCGCCGACACAGGGGGCACTAATGAAAAACTGTTTTTT. It yields the protein CSADTGGTNEKLFF. The variable domain in full, completed from reference TRBV29-1 and TRBJ1-4, reads SAVISQKPSRDICQRGTSLTIQCQVDSQVTMMFWYRQQPGQSLTLIATANQGSEATYESGFVIDKFPISRPNLTFSTLTVSNMSPEDSSIYLCSADTGGTNEKLFFGSGTQLSVL.

As for this clone: Within the sample, other DNA sequences also encode this same CDR3. The chain employs TRBV19 and TRBJ2-3, with D perhaps TRBD1 (6 bases). Trimming shortened V by 7 bases and J by 6 bases, and 14 bases separated the two germline ends. CDR1 and CDR2 from the germline V gene are LNHDA and SQIVND (reference sequence). This CDR3 has 13 amino acids. In DNA form, the CDR3 reads TGTGCCAGTAATCAACAGGGCTCTGATACGCAGTATTTT. Translating gives CASNQQGSDTQYF.

The rearrangement links TRBV10-3 to TRBJ2-7; 7 nucleotides line up with TRBD2. The V gene end was trimmed by 6 bases and the J gene end by 1 base; junction bases not matched to a gene: 9. The length of the CDR3 is 15 residues. CDR1 and CDR2 (germline): ENHRY, SYGVKD. CDR3 bases: TGTGCCATCAGCGACGGCCAGCGGGGATCCTACGAGCAGTACTTC. Its translation: CAISDGQRGSYEQYF.

CDR3 DNA: TGTGCCAGCGGAGGTCCGGGGAGAAACACCATATATTTT. This translates into CASGGPGRNTIYF. V gene TRBV7-2 combines with J gene TRBJ1-3; the D is unclear. The CDR3 is made up of 13 amino acids. The V and J ends lost 8 bases and 5 bases respectively, with 13 bases between them. Per germline, CDR1 SGHTA and CDR2 FQGNSA.

This clone was detected once. The chain carries TRBV9 and TRBJ1-4; 8 bases line up with TRBD1. The CDR3 runs to 15 residues. Germline CDR1 is SGDLS and CDR2 is YYNGEE. After removal of 3 bases from V and 8 bases from J, the junction contained 9 bases not matched to a gene. Here the CDR3 DNA reads TGTGCCAGCAGCGAGTCAGGGGGCCTCGGGGAAAAACTGTTTTTT. Its protein is CASSESGGLGEKLFF.

This clone was seen more than once but under ten times. The genes are TRBV7-9 and TRBJ2-5, with 9 bases lining up with TRBD1. The CDR3 spans 13 residues. In germline, CDR1 is SEHNR, CDR2 FQNEAQ (reference sequence). The V gene end was trimmed by 5 bases and the J gene end by 4 bases; junction bases not matched to a gene: 2. Here the CDR3 reads CASSRGQGETQYF. In DNA form, the CDR3 reads TGTGCCAGCAGCCGGGGACAGGGAGAGACCCAGTACTTC.

V gene TRBV4-3 combines with J gene TRBJ2-2; 8 bases align to TRBD2. The junction had 2 bases not matched to a gene; V was cut back by 0 bases and J by 2 bases. This CDR3 contains 16 residues. Germline V lookup: CDR1 LGHNA, CDR2 YSLEER. CDR3 bases: TGCGCCAGCAGCCAAGACACTAGCGGTAACACCGGGGAGCTGTTTTTT. This encodes CASSQDTSGNTGELFF.

Comment on this clone: An end of the junction does not agree with germline; a read error may underlie this. The rearrangement links TRBV6-5 to TRBJ1-2; no firm D call. Germline V gives CDR1 MNHEY, CDR2 SVGAGI. The CDR3 has 15 residues. DNA for the CDR3: TGTGCCAGCAGTTACAATTACAACCGAGACTATGGTTACACCTTC. It specifies CASSYNYNRDYGYTF.

The CDR3 coding sequence is TGTGCCACCAGCAGAGGGTTCAGGGCTGGAAACACCATATATTTT. Translated, it gives CATSRGFRAGNTIYF. This rearrangement joins TRBV15 to TRBJ1-3; tentative D call: TRBD1 (5 bases). Germline lookup yields CDR1 LNHNV and CDR2 YYDKDF (reference sequence). V was shortened by 1 base and J by 2 bases, with 9 bases between the two germline ends. The CDR3 is made up of 15 amino acids.

This sequence joins TRBV19 and TRBJ1-2, with D uncertain. CDR1 LNHDA and CDR2 SQIVND come from the germline V gene (reference sequence). The V end lost 3 bases, the J end lost 6 bases, and 14 bases lay between the germline ends. The CDR3 totals 14 residues. Written as DNA, the CDR3 is TGTGCCAGTAGTATGCGATCCGGGAGTGATGGCTACACCTTC. Protein product: CASSMRSGSDGYTF.

V gene TRBV7-9 combines with J gene TRBJ2-3, with no clear D. Trimming cost V 4 bases and J 1 base, with 6 bases left between them. Germline lookup yields CDR1 SEHNR and CDR2 FQNEAQ (reference sequence). The CDR3 runs to 13 residues. CDR3 region: CASSYGGTDTQYF. CDR3 DNA sequence: TGTGCCAGCAGCTACGGAGGCACAGATACGCAGTATTTT.

The J gene is TRBJ2-3, the V gene TRBV5-4; no reliable D call. The germline V and J ends were trimmed by 1 base and 5 bases, with 8 bases remaining between them. The germline CDR1 and CDR2 sequences are SGHNT and YYREEE (reference sequence). The length of the CDR3 is 13 residues. CDR3 sequence: CASSLTPGDTQYF. CDR3 coding DNA: TGTGCCAGCAGCTTGACGCCGGGAGATACGCAGTATTTT.

This chain uses TRBV7-8 with TRBJ2-3, with TRBD2 matching 7 bases. This CDR3 contains 15 residues. J gave up 5 bases and V 7 bases, and 12 bases lay outside the gene matches. The germline V gene has CDR1 SGHVS and CDR2 FQNEAQ. DNA for the CDR3: TGTGCCAGCACCGGGGGGAGTTCTAGGGGAGATACGCAGTATTTT. Translation gives CASTGGSSRGDTQYF.

The V and J genes are TRBV10-3 and TRBJ2-7, with 7 positions matching TRBD2. Germline V CDR1 and CDR2: ENHRY, SYGVKD. There are 13 residues in the CDR3. Trimming removed 8 bases from V and 5 bases from J; junction bases left unmatched: 9. CDR3 in amino acids: CAIAGDPKDEQYF. The CDR3 DNA is TGTGCCATCGCGGGGGATCCAAAGGACGAGCAGTACTTC.

This chain connects TRBV5-1 to TRBJ2-3; D unclear. The CDR3 consists of 15 residues. Trimming stripped 2 bases from V and 1 base from J, with 11 bases between. Per germline, CDR1 SGHRS and CDR2 YFSETQ. Written as DNA, the CDR3 is TGCGCCAGCAGCTTCGACTCGACTCGCACAGATACGCAGTATTTT. Its translation is CASSFDSTRTDTQYF. The whole variable domain, filled in from reference TRBV5-1 and TRBJ2-3, reads KAGVTQTPRYLIKTRGQQVTLSCSPISGHRSVSWYQQTPGQGLQFLFEYFSETQRNKGNFPGRFSGRQFSNSRSEMNVSTLELGDSALYLCASSFDSTRTDTQYFGPGTRLTVL.

This clone was observed a few times. The genes are TRBV4-1 and TRBJ1-1; D unclear. CDR1 and CDR2 from the germline V gene are MGHRA and YSYEKL. This CDR3 has 17 amino acids. Trimming took 0 bases from V and 5 from J, leaving 19 bases between them. The CDR3 spells CASSQEQADLGGTEAFF. The CDR3 region has the DNA TGCGCCAGCAGCCAAGAGCAGGCAGACCTCGGCGGGACTGAAGCTTTCTTT.

The rearrangement uses TRBV15 and TRBJ2-1, with TRBD2 matching over 11 bases. The CDR3 totals 16 residues. The trim removed 3 bases at V and 5 bases at J, leaving 6 bases unmatched. Germline assignment: CDR1 LNHNV and CDR2 YYDKDF (reference sequence). The CDR3 DNA reads as TGTGCCACCAGCAGTGCCGGGACTAGCGGTAACAATGAGCAGTTCTTC. Amino acids: CATSSAGTSGNNEQFF.

This chain connects TRBV4-3 to TRBJ2-3; 8 bases fit TRBD1. V lost 3 bases, J lost 2 bases, and 7 bases stayed unmatched. Germline V gene sequence: CDR1 LGHNA, CDR2 YSLEER. CDR3 length: 16 residues. Here the CDR3 reads CASSHRDRSNTDTQYF. CDR3 nucleotides: TGCGCCAGCAGCCACCGGGACAGGTCTAACACAGATACGCAGTATTTT.

This chain joins TRBV5-1 and TRBJ2-2, with D unclear. The germline gives CDR1 SGHRS, CDR2 YFSETQ. The CDR3 runs 16 residues. Trimming removed 1 base at V and 2 bases at J, with 12 bases between. The CDR3, as DNA: TGCGCCAGCAGCTTGTTCCTTAAAATAAACACCGGGGAGCTGTTTTTT. It encodes CASSLFLKINTGELFF.

The J gene is TRBJ2-7, the V gene TRBV27; a weak D match, TRBD2 (6 bases). Trimming took 8 bases from V and 6 from J, leaving 20 bases between them. This CDR3 contains 14 residues. Germline lookup yields CDR1 MNHEY and CDR2 SMNVEV (reference sequence). CDR3 amino acids: CASGENRGSSEQYF. Written as DNA, the CDR3 is TGTGCCAGCGGAGAGAATCGGGGGAGTAGCGAGCAGTACTTC.

In its sample, this clone was seen once. This chain links TRBV5-8 with TRBJ1-2; D may be TRBD1 (5 bases). The CDR3 runs 14 residues. The germline V gene has CDR1 SGHTS and CDR2 YDEGEE. V dropped 0 bases and J dropped 6 bases, with 12 bases sitting between them. The CDR3 sequence is CASSLVPGRHGYTF. CDR3 bases: TGTGCCAGCAGCTTGGTGCCAGGGCGGCATGGCTACACCTTC.